One and the same sample provided the 6 T cell receptor beta chains below, sequenced in a study of blood T cell repertoires in COVID-19. The method was immunoSEQ multiplex PCR; TCRdb's version includes in-frame clones alone and lacks a portion of them. The data show about 27,000 clones, with around 90% seen just once and approximately 7.7% held by the top ten. The specimen sequenced was peripheral blood. The receptors derive from a woman between 50 and 59 years old with active COVID-19.

This chain joins TRBV12-5 and TRBJ2-1, with 8 nucleotides matching TRBD2. The ends lost 1 base at V and 5 bases at J; junction bases unmatched: 1. The CDR3 length is 14 residues. Germline V gene lookup returns CDR1 LGHNT and CDR2 FRNRAP. The CDR3 sequence is CASGLGLAHNEQFF. DNA of the CDR3: TGTGCTAGTGGTTTGGGACTAGCGCACAATGAGCAGTTCTTC.

The genes are TRBV3-1 (or the pseudogene TRBV3-2) and TRBJ2-3, with D maybe TRBD2 (5 bases). Trimming cost V 0 bases and J 7 bases, with 5 bases left between them. CDR1 is LGHDT, CDR2 YNNKEL, per germline (reference sequence). The CDR3 totals 12 residues. The CDR3 DNA sequence: TGTGCCAGCAGCCAAGACGGGAATACGCAGTATTTT. This encodes CASSQDGNTQYF.

As concerns this clone: The sample has other DNA sequences that encode this CDR3 too. This chain joins TRBV19 and TRBJ2-7; 8 bases align to TRBD1. J was trimmed by 1 base and V by 5 bases; bases with no gene match: 7. CDR3 length: 15 amino acids. CDR1 is LNHDA, CDR2 SQIVND, per germline (reference sequence). CDR3 sequence: CASSPGTGLSYEQYF. The CDR3, as DNA: TGTGCCAGTAGTCCAGGGACAGGACTTTCCTACGAGCAGTACTTC.

The rearrangement uses TRBV18 and TRBJ1-3, with D perhaps TRBD1 (6 bases). The V gene's germline CDR1 is KGHSH and CDR2 LQKENI. The CDR3 covers 16 residues. The V and J ends lost 2 bases and 1 base respectively, with 12 bases between them. DNA for the CDR3: TGTGCCAGCTCACCATCAGGACAGCCATCTGGAAACACCATATATTTT. This translates into CASSPSGQPSGNTIYF.

This chain uses TRBV5-4 with TRBJ2-3; TRBD2 is a possible D gene (7 bases). Germline V lookup: CDR1 SGHNT, CDR2 YYREEE (reference sequence). This CDR3 contains 14 residues. The ends were cut back, 3 bases at V and 7 bases at J, with 15 bases in the middle. CDR3 nucleotide sequence: TGTGCCAGCAGCTCGGGGGGCTATAGCAATACGCAGTATTTT. Protein: CASSSGGYSNTQYF.

The V call is TRBV5-5, the J call TRBJ2-7; 7 nucleotides agree with TRBD2. CDR1 and CDR2 from the germline V gene are SGHKS and YYEKEE (reference sequence). The V gene end was trimmed by 4 bases and the J gene end by 1 base; junction bases not matched to a gene: 14. CDR3 length: 17 amino acids. CDR3 sequence (DNA): TGTGCCAGCAGCCCGGCCGGGGCGGGACTACTTTCCTACGAGCAGTACTTC. It translates to CASSPAGAGLLSYEQYF.